These 18 T cell receptor beta chains share one sample of origin, sequenced in a study of Ad26.COV2.S vaccination and SARS-CoV-2 variants. Stated treatment: roughly 20 received Ad26.COV2.S at low or high dose, single or two shots; roughly 5 received placebo; per-sample allocation not given. Samples were taken on day 63 after the first vaccine or placebo injection. Data came from immunoSEQ multiplex PCR; TCRdb stores just in-frame clones and leaves some out. The table has about 320,000 clones, about 82% seen once. Sequenced material: peripheral blood, taken in a trial of Ad26.COV2.S vaccine versus placebo. These receptor sequences come from a person between 18 and 59 years old who received the Ad26.COV2.S COVID-19 vaccine or a placebo.

The rearrangement uses TRBV27 and TRBJ2-2; D call uncertain. This CDR3 comprises 13 residues. From germline, CDR1 is MNHEY and CDR2 SMNVEV (reference sequence). Trimming pared 1 base from V and 4 bases from J, leaving 4 bases between. The CDR3 DNA is TGTGCCAGCAGTTTATTTTCCACCGGGGAGCTGTTTTTT. It encodes CASSLFSTGELFF.

The rearrangement joins TRBV7-3 to TRBJ2-2; D possibly uses TRBD1 or TRBD2 (5 bases each). Germline V gene sequence: CDR1 SGHTA, CDR2 FQGTGA. Trimming removed 3 bases from V and 0 bases from J, with 11 bases in between. The CDR3 has 16 residues. This chain's CDR3 is CASSLGPSPNTGELFF. The CDR3, as DNA: TGTGCCAGCAGCTTGGGACCCAGTCCGAACACCGGGGAGCTGTTTTTT.

This chain uses TRBV4-2 with TRBJ1-2; 8 bases match TRBD1. The CDR3 length is 14 residues. Germline trimming cut 3 bases from V and 4 bases from J; bases unmatched to any gene: 4. The germline V gene has CDR1 LGHNA and CDR2 YNFKEQ. CDR3 in DNA: TGTGCCAGCAGCCAGGCTGGACAGGGCTATGGCTACACCTTC. It specifies CASSQAGQGYGYTF.

In DNA form, the CDR3 reads TGTGCCAGCAGCTGGGGACCGGGAAACACCATATATTTT. Encoded protein: CASSWGPGNTIYF. V is TRBV11-2 and J is TRBJ1-3; weak D call: TRBD1 (5 bases). The germline gives CDR1 SGHAT, CDR2 FQNNGV. Trimming removed 4 bases at V and 4 bases at J, with 8 bases between. This CDR3 has 13 residues.

This chain links TRBV5-4 with TRBJ2-7; D gene ambiguous. Trimming left V 4 bases short and J 3 bases short, with 17 bases between. CDR1 and CDR2 (germline): SGHNT, YYREEE (reference sequence). CDR3 size: 15 residues. The CDR3 bases are TGTGCCAGCAGCCCGACCGGAAGTACGGTCTACGAGCAGTACTTC. Translation: CASSPTGSTVYEQYF.

As to this clone: A read error may account for a junction end that differs from germline. The chain uses TRBV6-5 and TRBJ1-4; TRBD1 matches at 8 bases. From germline, CDR1 is MNHEY and CDR2 SVGAGI. This CDR3 region has 12 residues. CDR3 sequence (DNA): TGTGCCAGCGACAGCCTTCTAAGGACAGGGCCGTTT. Encoded protein: CASDSLLRTGPF.

This chain connects TRBV9 to TRBJ1-2; a weak D match, TRBD1 (5 bases). The length of the CDR3 is 14 residues. V was trimmed by 0 bases and J by 4 bases, leaving 10 bases between them. CDR1 is SGDLS and CDR2 is YYNGEE in the germline V gene. The CDR3 DNA sequence: TGTGCCAGCAGCGTAGATCCAGGGTCCTATGGCTACACCTTC. It translates to CASSVDPGSYGYTF.

The J gene is TRBJ1-4, the V gene TRBV7-9; tentative D call: TRBD1 (6 bases). Trimming removed 3 bases from V and 4 bases from J, with 9 bases in between. CDR1 SEHNR and CDR2 FQNEAQ come from the germline V gene (reference sequence). The CDR3 is made up of 14 amino acids. The CDR3 protein is CASSFGQSNEKLFF. Here the CDR3 DNA reads TGTGCCAGCAGCTTCGGACAGAGTAATGAAAAACTGTTTTTT.

This chain joins TRBV6-6 and TRBJ2-1, with no clear D. Germline CDR1 reads MNHNY; CDR2 reads SVGAGI (reference sequence). The CDR3 loop spans 14 amino acids. The V end lost 5 bases, the J end lost 3 bases, and 11 bases lay between the germline ends. Here the CDR3 reads CASSVSRDYNEQFF. CDR3 DNA sequence: TGTGCCAGCAGTGTAAGTAGGGACTACAATGAGCAGTTCTTC.

This chain connects TRBV7-9 to TRBJ1-2; 9 positions match TRBD1. Germline values: CDR1 SEHNR, CDR2 FQNEAQ (reference sequence). V lost 5 bases, J lost 2 bases, and 3 bases stayed unmatched. This CDR3 is 14 amino acids long. The CDR3 sequence: CASSRDRANYGYTF. The CDR3 nucleotides are TGTGCCAGCAGCCGGGACAGGGCCAACTATGGCTACACCTTC.

The chain recombines TRBV1 with TRBJ1-1; the table gives TRBD1 as D, unverified against the DNA. TRBV1 is marked as a pseudogene. The CDR3 length is 14 residues. Written as DNA, the CDR3 is TGCACCAGCAGCCACTCGAGGGGGAAAACTGAAGCTTTCTTT. Translating gives CTSSHSRGKTEAFF.

The J gene is TRBJ2-5, the V gene TRBV21-1; TRBD2 is taken as the D call from the table, unchecked against the DNA. TRBV21-1 is classified as a pseudogene. This CDR3 spans 18 amino acids. CDR3 residues: CASIPVSAGQKNQETQYF. The CDR3 nucleotides are TGTGCCAGCATCCCTGTCTCAGCGGGGCAAAAAAACCAAGAGACCCAGTACTTC.

The V call is TRBV4-2, the J call TRBJ1-4, with a weak D call TRBD1 (6 bases). This CDR3 has 15 amino acids. V gave up 6 bases and J gave up 4 bases, with 15 bases separating them. Germline lookup yields CDR1 LGHNA and CDR2 YNFKEQ. Here the CDR3 DNA reads TGTGCCAGCAGTCTCGTACAGGGACGTAATGAAAAACTGTTTTTT. Amino acid sequence: CASSLVQGRNEKLFF.

The genes are TRBV27 and TRBJ2-2; perhaps TRBD2 as D (7 bases). Per germline, CDR1 MNHEY and CDR2 SMNVEV (reference sequence). V gave up 7 bases and J gave up 6 bases, with 15 bases separating them. This CDR3 is 14 amino acids long. As DNA, the CDR3 is TGTGCCAGCACCACTGGGGGGGGCCCCGGGGAGCTGTTTTTT. It encodes CASTTGGGPGELFF.

Note on this clone: Other DNA sequences in this specimen translate into the identical CDR3. The V gene is TRBV4-1, the J gene TRBJ1-2; D gene ambiguous. The CDR3 contains 15 residues. CDR1 MGHRA and CDR2 YSYEKL come from the germline V gene. V dropped 1 base and J dropped 1 base, with 10 bases sitting between them. The CDR3 DNA follows: TGCGCCAGCAGCCAAGCTGGAACCCTTAACTATGGCTACACCTTC. Translated, it gives CASSQAGTLNYGYTF.

The rearrangement links TRBV5-1 to TRBJ2-1, with D maybe TRBD2 (5 bases). Germline loops: CDR1 SGHRS, CDR2 YFSETQ. The CDR3 length is 13 residues. Trimming cost V 0 bases and J 9 bases, with 10 bases left between them. CDR3 in amino acids: CASSLVRAREQFF. The DNA of the CDR3 is TGCGCCAGCAGCTTGGTGCGGGCCCGTGAGCAGTTCTTC.

V usage is TRBV15 and J usage is TRBJ1-2, with D possibly TRBD1 on 5 matching bases. Germline lookup yields CDR1 LNHNV and CDR2 YYDKDF (reference sequence). The V end lost 0 bases, the J end lost 7 bases, and 30 bases lay between the germline ends. This CDR3 is built from 20 residues. The CDR3 loop is CATSREVLRRLSLIGGGYTF. As DNA, the CDR3 is TGTGCCACCAGCAGAGAGGTGCTTCGGCGCTTATCGTTAATTGGGGGTGGCTACACCTTC. Combining the CDR3 with reference TRBV15 and TRBJ1-2 gives the whole variable domain DAMVIQNPRYQVTQFGKPVTLSCSQTLNHNVMYWYQQKSSQAPKLLFHYYDKDFNNEADTPDNFQSRRPNTSFCFLDIRSPGLGDTAMYLCATSREVLRRLSLIGGGYTFGSGTRLTVV.

This chain links TRBV27 with TRBJ1-2; tentative D call: TRBD1 (5 bases). This CDR3 is built from 11 residues. Germline lookup yields CDR1 MNHEY and CDR2 SMNVEV (reference sequence). V lost 9 bases to trimming and J lost 4 bases, with 9 bases between them. CDR3 sequence: CASQGGYGYTF. CDR3 sequence (DNA): TGTGCCAGTCAGGGAGGCTATGGCTACACCTTC.